This entry lists 27 T cell receptor beta chains sequenced from one sample in a study of blood T cell repertoires in COVID-19. Assay used: immunoSEQ multiplex PCR; TCRdb lists only in-frame clones, some missing. The sample carries 75,000 to 80,000 clones, 86% recorded once. Sequenced material: peripheral blood. Receptors originate from a human donor in a cohort sampled during active COVID-19.

The genes are TRBV15 and TRBJ1-5; D is ambiguous. Trimming stripped 0 bases from V and 2 bases from J, with 17 bases between. The CDR3 runs 18 residues. The germline gives CDR1 LNHNV, CDR2 YYDKDF (reference sequence). CDR3 coding DNA: TGTGCCACCAGCAGAGATCGCGGCCAGTTGGCGGGCAATCAGCCCCAGCATTTT. Protein: CATSRDRGQLAGNQPQHF. Looking up the rest from reference TRBV15 and TRBJ1-5 gives the full variable domain: DAMVIQNPRYQVTQFGKPVTLSCSQTLNHNVMYWYQQKSSQAPKLLFHYYDKDFNNEADTPDNFQSRRPNTSFCFLDIRSPGLGDTAMYLCATSRDRGQLAGNQPQHFGDGTRLSIL.

The rearrangement joins TRBV11-3 to TRBJ1-1; D is possibly TRBD1 (5 bases). V was trimmed by 2 bases and J by 2 bases, leaving 6 bases between them. CDR1 SGHNT and CDR2 YENEEA come from the germline V gene. The CDR3 length is 13 residues. The CDR3 sequence is CASSLRGNTEAFF. CDR3 DNA: TGTGCCAGCAGCTTAAGGGGAAACACTGAAGCTTTCTTT.

The V and J genes are TRBV29-1 and TRBJ2-1, with D possibly being TRBD1 (6 bases). V was trimmed by 7 bases and J by 6 bases, leaving 19 bases between them. CDR3 length equals 14 residues. Germline V gene lookup returns CDR1 SQVTM and CDR2 ANQGSEA. CDR3 loop: CSATQGLGGNEQFF. The CDR3 bases are TGCAGCGCTACACAGGGTCTCGGAGGCAATGAGCAGTTCTTC.

This clone appeared once. The chain links TRBV9 to TRBJ2-7, with D possibly TRBD1 on 6 matching bases. This CDR3 has 15 residues. V lost 0 bases to trimming and J lost 2 bases, with 12 bases between them. CDR1 is SGDLS, CDR2 YYNGEE, per germline. The CDR3 region is CASSVGGRGAYEQYF. DNA of the CDR3: TGTGCCAGCAGCGTAGGGGGGCGAGGTGCCTACGAGCAGTACTTC.

The V call is TRBV5-1, the J call TRBJ1-1, with 9 nucleotides matching TRBD1. Germline V gives CDR1 SGHRS, CDR2 YFSETQ. The CDR3 loop spans 16 amino acids. V lost 3 bases to trimming and J lost 1 base; unmatched junction nucleotides: 7. CDR3 protein: CASSYRQGVRNTEAFF. As DNA, the CDR3 is TGCGCCAGCAGCTATCGACAGGGGGTAAGGAACACTGAAGCTTTCTTT.

This clone was detected only once. The chain has TRBV5-1 and TRBJ1-6; D unresolved. V lost 0 bases and J lost 6, with 7 bases in between. The CDR3 sequence is 14 residues long. The V gene's germline CDR1 is SGHRS and CDR2 YFSETQ. The DNA for the CDR3 is TGCGCCAGCAGCTTGGGAGGAATTAATTCACCCCTCCACTTT. The encoded protein is CASSLGGINSPLHF.

As regards this clone: Within the sample, other DNA sequences also encode this same CDR3. This chain links TRBV9 with TRBJ2-1; possible D gene TRBD2, 5 bases. CDR1 and CDR2 from the germline V gene are SGDLS and YYNGEE. The CDR3 is 15 amino acids. V lost 3 bases, J lost 0 bases, and 10 bases lay in between. CDR3 loop: CASSATGSSYNEQFF. The CDR3 bases are TGTGCCAGCAGCGCCACGGGGAGCTCCTACAATGAGCAGTTCTTC.

The rearrangement joins TRBV19 to TRBJ1-3, with D unclear. CDR1 LNHDA and CDR2 SQIVND come from the germline V gene (reference sequence). This CDR3 region has 14 residues. V lost 8 bases to trimming and J lost 0 bases, with 11 bases between them. The CDR3 bases are TGTGCCAGTTGTAGACGGGACTCTGGAAACACCATATATTTT. Protein sequence: CASCRRDSGNTIYF.

V gene TRBV19 combines with J gene TRBJ1-5; D call uncertain. The CDR3 has 16 amino acids. Looked up from germline, CDR1 is LNHDA and CDR2 is SQIVND (reference sequence). V was pared by 3 bases and J by 1 base, with 13 bases between. The CDR3 reads CASSIQTGRSNQPQHF. The CDR3 region has the DNA TGTGCCAGTAGTATTCAAACCGGCAGGAGCAATCAGCCCCAGCATTTT.

The rearrangement uses TRBV5-1 and TRBJ2-1; D possibly corresponds to TRBD1 (6 bases). There are 16 residues in the CDR3. The germline V gene encodes CDR1 SGHRS and CDR2 YFSETQ. The V end was cut by 4 bases, the J end by 0 bases, with 14 bases between. The CDR3 here is CASSRMTGLSYNEQFF. CDR3 DNA sequence: TGCGCCAGCAGCCGGATGACAGGTCTCTCCTACAATGAGCAGTTCTTC. Looking up the rest from reference TRBV5-1 and TRBJ2-1 gives the full variable domain: KAGVTQTPRYLIKTRGQQVTLSCSPISGHRSVSWYQQTPGQGLQFLFEYFSETQRNKGNFPGRFSGRQFSNSRSEMNVSTLELGDSALYLCASSRMTGLSYNEQFFGPGTRLTVL.

The V and J genes are TRBV5-1 and TRBJ2-5, with 10 bases lining up with TRBD1. The V gene end was trimmed by 4 bases and the J gene end by 4 bases; junction bases not matched to a gene: 4. CDR3 size: 14 residues. Germline CDR1 is SGHRS and CDR2 is YFSETQ. CDR3 amino acids: CASSPGTGAETQYF. CDR3 DNA: TGCGCCAGCAGCCCGGGGACAGGGGCAGAGACCCAGTACTTC.

The V call is TRBV19, the J call TRBJ2-3; 9 bases match TRBD2. This CDR3 contains 14 residues. CDR1 and CDR2 from the germline V gene are LNHDA and SQIVND (reference sequence). V was clipped by 5 bases and J by 1 base; unmatched bases: 1. For the CDR3, the DNA is TGTGCCAGTAGTGTAGCGGGGGGCACAGATACGCAGTATTTT. Translating gives CASSVAGGTDTQYF.

This clone has just one count. DNA for the CDR3: TGTGCCAGCAGCTTAGTCTACAGGGGCAATCAGCCCCAGCATTTT. It translates to CASSLVYRGNQPQHF. The chain links TRBV7-2 to TRBJ1-5, with D perhaps TRBD1 (6 bases). The CDR3 has 15 amino acids. The V gene's germline CDR1 is SGHTA and CDR2 FQGNSA. V was clipped by 1 base and J by 2 bases, with 9 bases between them.

The chain is built from TRBV9 and TRBJ1-4; 11 bases agree with TRBD1. Looked up from germline, CDR1 is SGDLS and CDR2 is YYNGEE. With 5 bases clipped from V and 10 bases from J, the junction kept 7 bases outside the gene matches. The CDR3 extends over 14 amino acids. CDR3 region: CASRADRGLGKLFF. In DNA form, the CDR3 reads TGTGCCAGCAGAGCGGACAGGGGGCTCGGAAAACTGTTTTTT.

This chain connects TRBV24-1 to TRBJ2-3; weak D call: TRBD1 (7 bases). The CDR3 sequence is 14 residues long. The germline V gene has CDR1 KGHDR and CDR2 SFDVKD. V was pared by 9 bases and J by 3 bases, with 15 bases between. CDR3 protein: CATGGGTVTDTQYF. CDR3 nucleotides: TGTGCCACCGGTGGGGGGACAGTTACAGATACGCAGTATTTT.

The J gene is TRBJ1-2, the V gene TRBV28; 7 bases match TRBD1. Trimming removed 3 bases from V and 1 base from J; junction bases left unmatched: 11. CDR1 is MDHEN, CDR2 SYDVKM, per germline. CDR3 length equals 17 residues. CDR3 coding DNA: TGTGCCAGCAGTTTCCAAATCCACAGGGGCGATAACTATGGCTACACCTTC. Amino acids: CASSFQIHRGDNYGYTF.

This chain uses TRBV5-1 with TRBJ1-5; D is unclear. This CDR3 comprises 13 residues. Trimming left V 0 bases short and J 8 bases short, with 9 bases between. The V gene's germline CDR1 is SGHRS and CDR2 YFSETQ. The CDR3 DNA sequence: TGCGCCAGCAGCTTGGCCGGGGAAGAGCCCCAGCATTTT. Translating it yields CASSLAGEEPQHF.

The genes are TRBV19 and TRBJ1-2; D is unresolved. The CDR3 spans 12 residues. Germline V lookup: CDR1 LNHDA, CDR2 SQIVND (reference sequence). Trimming stripped 3 bases from V and 7 bases from J, with 9 bases between. CDR3 residues: CASSMAGTGYTF. The DNA of the CDR3 is TGTGCCAGTAGTATGGCAGGAACTGGCTACACCTTC.

This clone has more than one count but fewer than ten. The chain is built from TRBV7-9 and TRBJ2-7, with 13 bases that match TRBD2. The CDR3 length is 17 residues. Looked up from germline, CDR1 is SEHNR and CDR2 is FQNEAQ (reference sequence). V lost 5 bases to trimming and J lost 5 bases; unmatched junction nucleotides: 12. The CDR3 bases are TGTGCCAGCAGCCCTCGACCGGGACTAGCGGGATACGACGAGCAGTACTTC. Protein: CASSPRPGLAGYDEQYF.

The chain recombines TRBV18 with TRBJ1-2; 9 bases line up with TRBD1. Germline-derived CDR1 and CDR2 are KGHSH and LQKENI. The V segment lost 0 bases and the J segment 6 bases; nucleotides outside the gene matches: 17. The CDR3 runs 19 residues. Written as DNA, the CDR3 is TGTGCCAGCTCACCACCGGTTGGGAGTGTGGGACAGGGTAAAGATGGCTACACCTTC. It yields the protein CASSPPVGSVGQGKDGYTF.

V gene TRBV24-1 combines with J gene TRBJ2-3, with 11 bases fitting TRBD2. CDR3 length: 19 residues. With 0 bases clipped from V and 0 bases from J, the junction kept 7 bases outside the gene matches. Germline V gene lookup returns CDR1 KGHDR and CDR2 SFDVKD. The CDR3 sequence is CATSDLTSGRGASTDTQYF. The DNA for the CDR3 is TGTGCCACCAGTGATTTGACTAGCGGGAGAGGGGCTAGCACAGATACGCAGTATTTT.

The V and J genes are TRBV28 and TRBJ2-1; D not resolved. Germline-derived CDR1 and CDR2 are MDHEN and SYDVKM. Trimming took 7 bases from V and 10 from J, leaving 14 bases between them. CDR3 length: 12 residues. The chain's CDR3 is CASISSVREQFF. For the CDR3, the DNA is TGTGCCAGCATCAGTAGTGTGCGGGAGCAGTTCTTC.

This chain joins TRBV6-5 and TRBJ1-6; D unresolved. Per the germline V gene, CDR1 is MNHEY and CDR2 is SVGAGI. The CDR3 length is 13 residues. V was pared by 5 bases and J by 5 bases, with 7 bases between. For the CDR3, the DNA is TGTGCCAGCAGTCGACAAGATAATTCACCCCTCCACTTT. Amino acid sequence: CASSRQDNSPLHF.

V and J are TRBV5-5 and TRBJ1-2; perhaps TRBD1 as D (6 bases). The CDR3 loop spans 15 amino acids. Germline V gene data show CDR1 as SGHKS and CDR2 as YYEKEE (reference sequence). V dropped 1 base and J dropped 4 bases, with 14 bases sitting between them. CDR3 DNA: TGTGCCAGCAGCTTGTATCCAGGGGTTGGCTATGGCTACACCTTC. Protein sequence: CASSLYPGVGYGYTF.

This clone was counted only a few times. The chain carries TRBV18 and TRBJ2-7, with a weak D call TRBD2 (5 bases). The V gene's germline CDR1 is KGHSH and CDR2 LQKENI. CDR3 length: 14 amino acids. V was trimmed by 4 bases and J by 2 bases, leaving 12 bases between them. The DNA for the CDR3 is TGTGCCAGCTCACGAGGGTCGCAGACCTACGAGCAGTACTTC. Translating it yields CASSRGSQTYEQYF.

The gene calls are TRBV28 and TRBJ1-4, with D unclear. CDR3 length equals 15 residues. From germline, CDR1 is MDHEN and CDR2 SYDVKM. Trimming cost V 5 bases and J 7 bases, with 17 bases left between them. In DNA, the CDR3 is TGTGCCAGCAGTCCGAGGGTCCCGGTTACTGAAAAACTGTTTTTT. Translating it yields CASSPRVPVTEKLFF.

In DNA form, the CDR3 reads TGTGCCTGCCCTAAGGTTCCGCGGACAGGGGCTAGCTCCTACGAGCAGTACTTC. Amino acids: CACPKVPRTGASSYEQYF. This chain joins TRBV30 and TRBJ2-7, with 9 bases matching TRBD1. The CDR3 length is 18 residues. The V gene end was trimmed by 6 bases and the J gene end by 0 bases; junction bases not matched to a gene: 18. Germline V lookup: CDR1 GTSNPN, CDR2 SVGIG (reference sequence).